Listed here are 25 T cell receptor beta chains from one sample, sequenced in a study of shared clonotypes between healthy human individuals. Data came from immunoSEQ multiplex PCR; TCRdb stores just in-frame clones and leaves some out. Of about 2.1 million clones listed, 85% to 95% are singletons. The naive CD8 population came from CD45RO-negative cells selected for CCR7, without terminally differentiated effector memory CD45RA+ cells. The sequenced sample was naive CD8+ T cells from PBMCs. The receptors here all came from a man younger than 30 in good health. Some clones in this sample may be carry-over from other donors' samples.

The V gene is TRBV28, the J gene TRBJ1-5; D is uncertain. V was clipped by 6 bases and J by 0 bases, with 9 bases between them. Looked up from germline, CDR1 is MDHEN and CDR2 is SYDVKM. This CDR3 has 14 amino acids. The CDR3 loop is CASRDDYSNQPQHF. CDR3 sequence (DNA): TGTGCCAGCAGGGACGATTATAGCAATCAGCCCCAGCATTTT.

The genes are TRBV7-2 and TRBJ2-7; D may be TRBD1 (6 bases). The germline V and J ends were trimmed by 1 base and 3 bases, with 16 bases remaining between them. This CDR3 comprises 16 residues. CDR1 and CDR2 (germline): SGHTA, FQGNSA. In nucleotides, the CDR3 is TGTGCCAGCAGCTTAGGGGGCCCCACAGGGAACTACGAGCAGTACTTC. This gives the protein CASSLGGPTGNYEQYF. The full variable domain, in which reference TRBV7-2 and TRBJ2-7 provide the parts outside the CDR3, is GAGVSQSPSNKVTEKGKDVELRCDPISGHTALYWYRQSLGQGLEFLIYFQGNSAPDKSGLPSDRFSAERTGGSVSTLTIQRTQQEDSAVYLCASSLGGPTGNYEQYFGPGTRLTVT.

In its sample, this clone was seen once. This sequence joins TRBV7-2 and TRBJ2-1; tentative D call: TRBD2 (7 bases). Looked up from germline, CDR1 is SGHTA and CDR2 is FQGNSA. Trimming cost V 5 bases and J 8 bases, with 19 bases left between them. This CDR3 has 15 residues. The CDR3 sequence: CASSPTLGGGHEQFF. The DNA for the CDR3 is TGTGCCAGCAGCCCGACCTTGGGCGGGGGCCATGAGCAGTTCTTC.

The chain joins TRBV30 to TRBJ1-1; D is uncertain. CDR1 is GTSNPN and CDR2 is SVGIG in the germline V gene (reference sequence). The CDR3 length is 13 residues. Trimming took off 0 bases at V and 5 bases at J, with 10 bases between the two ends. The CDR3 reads CAWSVAAGTEAFF. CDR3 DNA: TGTGCCTGGAGTGTAGCCGCGGGTACTGAAGCTTTCTTT.

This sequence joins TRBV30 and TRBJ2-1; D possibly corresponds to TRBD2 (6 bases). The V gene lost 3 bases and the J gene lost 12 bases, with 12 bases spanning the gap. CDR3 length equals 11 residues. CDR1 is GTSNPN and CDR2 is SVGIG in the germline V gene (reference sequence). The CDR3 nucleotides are TGTGCCTGGAGCGGAGGGACCGGGCAGTTCTTC. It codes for CAWSGGTGQFF.

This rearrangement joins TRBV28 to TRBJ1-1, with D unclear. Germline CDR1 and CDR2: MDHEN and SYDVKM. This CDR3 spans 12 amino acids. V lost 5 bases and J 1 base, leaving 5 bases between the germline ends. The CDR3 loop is CASSPANTEAFF. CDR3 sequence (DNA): TGTGCCAGCAGTCCAGCGAACACTGAAGCTTTCTTT.

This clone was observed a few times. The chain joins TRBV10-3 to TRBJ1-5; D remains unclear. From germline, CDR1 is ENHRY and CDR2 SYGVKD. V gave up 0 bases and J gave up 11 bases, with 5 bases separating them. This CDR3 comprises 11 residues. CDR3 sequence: CAISESGTQHF. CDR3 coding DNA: TGTGCCATCAGTGAGTCAGGGACCCAGCATTTT.

The CDR3 reads CASSLSDLALVQETQYF. CDR3 nucleotides: TGCGCCAGCAGCTTGAGCGACCTAGCTCTCGTGCAAGAGACCCAGTACTTC. The chain recombines TRBV5-1 with TRBJ2-5; the D gene is possibly TRBD2 (5 bases). CDR3 length: 17 residues. V gave up 1 base and J gave up 2 bases, with 18 bases separating them. Germline loops: CDR1 SGHRS, CDR2 YFSETQ.

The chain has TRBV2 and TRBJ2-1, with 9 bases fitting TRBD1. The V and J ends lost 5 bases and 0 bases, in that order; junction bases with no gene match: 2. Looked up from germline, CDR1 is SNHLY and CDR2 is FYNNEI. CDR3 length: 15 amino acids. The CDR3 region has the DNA TGTGCCAGCAGTCCGGGACAGGGCTCCTACAATGAGCAGTTCTTC. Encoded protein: CASSPGQGSYNEQFF.

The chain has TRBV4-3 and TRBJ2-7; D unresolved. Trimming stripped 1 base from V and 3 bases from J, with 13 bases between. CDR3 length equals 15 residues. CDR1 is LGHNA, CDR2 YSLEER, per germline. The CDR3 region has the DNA TGCGCCAGCAGCCAAGTGCTAGGTCCGGGCTACGAGCAGTACTTC. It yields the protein CASSQVLGPGYEQYF.

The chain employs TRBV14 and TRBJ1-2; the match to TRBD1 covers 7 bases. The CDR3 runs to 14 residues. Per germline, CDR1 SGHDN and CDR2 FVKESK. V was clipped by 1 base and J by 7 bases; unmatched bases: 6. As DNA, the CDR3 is TGTGCCAGCAGCCAAGTGAGGACAGGAGTTGGCTACACCTTC. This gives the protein CASSQVRTGVGYTF.

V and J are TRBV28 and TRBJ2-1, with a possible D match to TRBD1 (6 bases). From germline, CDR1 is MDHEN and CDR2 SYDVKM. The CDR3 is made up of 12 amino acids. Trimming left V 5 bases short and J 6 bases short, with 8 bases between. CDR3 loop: CASSRDTNEQFF. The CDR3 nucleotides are TGTGCCAGCAGTCGGGACACCAATGAGCAGTTCTTC.

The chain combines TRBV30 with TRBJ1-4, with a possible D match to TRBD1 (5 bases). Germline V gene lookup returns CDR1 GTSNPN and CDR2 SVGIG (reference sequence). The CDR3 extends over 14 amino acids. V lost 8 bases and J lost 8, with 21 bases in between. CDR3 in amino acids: CALGNVGGYEKLFF. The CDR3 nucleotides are TGTGCCCTGGGGAATGTTGGGGGATACGAAAAACTGTTTTTT.

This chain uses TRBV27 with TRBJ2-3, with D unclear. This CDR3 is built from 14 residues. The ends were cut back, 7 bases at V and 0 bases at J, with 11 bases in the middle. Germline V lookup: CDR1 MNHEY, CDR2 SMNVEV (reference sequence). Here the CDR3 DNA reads TGTGCCAGCAAGTTGGCGGCGAGCACAGATACGCAGTATTTT. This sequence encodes CASKLAASTDTQYF.

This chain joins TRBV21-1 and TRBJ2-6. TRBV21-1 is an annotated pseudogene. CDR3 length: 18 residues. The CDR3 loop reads CASSKYGTVSSGANVLTF. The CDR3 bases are TGTGCCAGCAGCAAATACGGGACCGTAAGCTCTGGGGCCAACGTCCTGACTTTC.

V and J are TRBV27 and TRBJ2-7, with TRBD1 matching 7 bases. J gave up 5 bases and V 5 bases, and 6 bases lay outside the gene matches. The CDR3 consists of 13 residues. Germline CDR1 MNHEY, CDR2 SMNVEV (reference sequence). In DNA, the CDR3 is TGTGCCAGCAGTCTGCTACAGGGGCACGAGCAGTACTTC. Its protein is CASSLLQGHEQYF.

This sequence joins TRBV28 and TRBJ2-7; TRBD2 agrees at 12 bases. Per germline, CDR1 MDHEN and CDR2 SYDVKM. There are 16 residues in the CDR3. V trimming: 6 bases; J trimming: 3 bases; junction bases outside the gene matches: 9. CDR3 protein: CASSLQGLAGSYEQYF. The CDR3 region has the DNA TGTGCCAGCAGCCTCCAAGGACTAGCGGGGAGCTACGAGCAGTACTTC. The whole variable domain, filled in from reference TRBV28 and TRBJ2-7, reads DVKVTQSSRYLVKRTGEKVFLECVQDMDHENMFWYRQDPGLGLRLIYFSYDVKMKEKGDIPEGYSVSREKKERFSLILESASTNQTSMYLCASSLQGLAGSYEQYFGPGTRLTVT.

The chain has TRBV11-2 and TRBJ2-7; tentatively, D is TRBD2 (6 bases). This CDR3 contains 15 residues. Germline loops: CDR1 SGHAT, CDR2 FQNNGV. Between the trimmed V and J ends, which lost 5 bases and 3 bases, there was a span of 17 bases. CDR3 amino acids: CASSPRTGEGYEQYF. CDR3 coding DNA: TGTGCCAGCAGCCCGCGGACGGGGGAAGGCTACGAGCAGTACTTC.

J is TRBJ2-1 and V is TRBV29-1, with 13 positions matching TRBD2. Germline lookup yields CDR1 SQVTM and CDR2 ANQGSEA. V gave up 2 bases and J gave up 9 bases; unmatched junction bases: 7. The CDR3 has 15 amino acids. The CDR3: CSVEWTSGSFSEQFF. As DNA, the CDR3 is TGCAGCGTTGAATGGACTAGCGGGAGTTTTAGTGAGCAGTTCTTC.

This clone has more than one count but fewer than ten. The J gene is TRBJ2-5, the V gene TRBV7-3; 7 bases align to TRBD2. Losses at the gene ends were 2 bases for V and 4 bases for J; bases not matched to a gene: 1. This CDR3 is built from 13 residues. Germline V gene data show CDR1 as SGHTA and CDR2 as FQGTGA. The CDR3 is CASSLWGGETQYF. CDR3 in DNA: TGTGCCAGCAGCTTATGGGGGGGAGAGACCCAGTACTTC.

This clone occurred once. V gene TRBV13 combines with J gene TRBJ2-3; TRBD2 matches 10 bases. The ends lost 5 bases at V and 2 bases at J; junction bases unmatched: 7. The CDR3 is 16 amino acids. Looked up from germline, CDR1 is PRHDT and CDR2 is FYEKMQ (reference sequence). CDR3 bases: TGTGCCAGCAGCGGACGGACTAGCGGAAACACAGATACGCAGTATTTT. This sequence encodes CASSGRTSGNTDTQYF.

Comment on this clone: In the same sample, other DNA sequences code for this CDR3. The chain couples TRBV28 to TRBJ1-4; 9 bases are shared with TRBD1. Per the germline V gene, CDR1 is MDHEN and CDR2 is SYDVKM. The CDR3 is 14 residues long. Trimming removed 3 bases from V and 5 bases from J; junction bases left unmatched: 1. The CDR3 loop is CASSFDRGNEKLFF. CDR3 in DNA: TGTGCCAGCAGTTTCGACAGGGGGAATGAAAAACTGTTTTTT.

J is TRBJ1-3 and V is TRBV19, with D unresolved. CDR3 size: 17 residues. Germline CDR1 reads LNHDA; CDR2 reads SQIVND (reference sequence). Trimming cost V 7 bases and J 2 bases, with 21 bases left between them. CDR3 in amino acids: CASTEDGVKGAGNTIYF. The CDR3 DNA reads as TGTGCCAGTACGGAGGACGGAGTTAAAGGCGCTGGAAACACCATATATTTT. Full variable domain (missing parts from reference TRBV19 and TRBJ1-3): DGGITQSPKYLFRKEGQNVTLSCEQNLNHDAMYWYRQDPGQGLRLIYYSQIVNDFQKGDIAEGYSVSREKKESFPLTVTSAQKNPTAFYLCASTEDGVKGAGNTIYFGEGSWLTVV.

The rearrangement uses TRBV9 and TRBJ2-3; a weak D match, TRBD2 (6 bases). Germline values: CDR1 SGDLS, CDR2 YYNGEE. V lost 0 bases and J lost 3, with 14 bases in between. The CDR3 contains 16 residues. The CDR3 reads CASSVALGLGTDTQYF. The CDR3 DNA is TGTGCCAGCAGCGTAGCTTTGGGACTGGGTACAGATACGCAGTATTTT.

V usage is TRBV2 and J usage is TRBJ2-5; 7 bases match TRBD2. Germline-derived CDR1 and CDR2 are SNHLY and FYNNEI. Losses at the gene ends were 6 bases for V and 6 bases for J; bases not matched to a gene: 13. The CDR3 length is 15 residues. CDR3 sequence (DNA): TGTGCCAGCAGGGGTGCGCGGGAGCGGGGTAAGACCCAGTACTTC. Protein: CASRGARERGKTQYF.